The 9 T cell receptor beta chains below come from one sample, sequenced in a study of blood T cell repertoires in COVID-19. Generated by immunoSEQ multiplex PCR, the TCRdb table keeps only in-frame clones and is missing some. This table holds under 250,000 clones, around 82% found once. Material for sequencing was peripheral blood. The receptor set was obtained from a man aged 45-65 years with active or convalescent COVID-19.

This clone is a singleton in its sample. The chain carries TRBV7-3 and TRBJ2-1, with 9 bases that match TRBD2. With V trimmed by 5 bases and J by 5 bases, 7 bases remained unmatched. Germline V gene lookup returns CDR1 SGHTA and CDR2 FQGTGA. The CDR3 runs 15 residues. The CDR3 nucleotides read TGTGCCAGCAGCCCATGGGCGGGGGGGCACAATGAGCAGTTCTTC. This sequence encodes CASSPWAGGHNEQFF. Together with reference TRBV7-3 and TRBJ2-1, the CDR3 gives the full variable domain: GAGVSQTPSNKVTEKGKYVELRCDPISGHTALYWYRQSLGQGPEFLIYFQGTGAADDSGLPNDRFFAVRPEGSVSTLKIQRTERGDSAVYLCASSPWAGGHNEQFFGPGTRLTVL.

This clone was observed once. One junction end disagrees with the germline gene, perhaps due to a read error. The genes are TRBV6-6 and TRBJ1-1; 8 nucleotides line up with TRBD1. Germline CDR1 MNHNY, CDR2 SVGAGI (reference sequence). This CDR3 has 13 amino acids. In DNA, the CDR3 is TGTGCCAGCAGTTTGATGGACAGGGAAGAAGGTTTCTTT. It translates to CASSLMDREEGFF.

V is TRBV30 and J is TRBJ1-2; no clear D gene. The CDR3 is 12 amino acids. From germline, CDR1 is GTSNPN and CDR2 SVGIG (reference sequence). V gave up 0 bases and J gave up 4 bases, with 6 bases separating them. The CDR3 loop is CAWSVAAYGYTF. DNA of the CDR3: TGTGCCTGGAGTGTAGCGGCCTATGGCTACACCTTC.

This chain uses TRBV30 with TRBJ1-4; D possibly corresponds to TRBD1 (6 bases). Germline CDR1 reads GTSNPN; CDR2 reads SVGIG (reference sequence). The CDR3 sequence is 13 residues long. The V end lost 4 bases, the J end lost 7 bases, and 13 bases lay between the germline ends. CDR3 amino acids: CAWNTGRGEKLFF. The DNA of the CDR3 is TGTGCCTGGAACACAGGGCGCGGTGAAAAACTGTTTTTT. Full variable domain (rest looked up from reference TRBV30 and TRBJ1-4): SQTIHQWPATLVQPVGSPLSLECTVEGTSNPNLYWYRQAAGRGLQLLFYSVGIGQISSEVPQNLSASRPQDRQFILSSKKLLLSDSGFYLCAWNTGRGEKLFFGSGTQLSVL.

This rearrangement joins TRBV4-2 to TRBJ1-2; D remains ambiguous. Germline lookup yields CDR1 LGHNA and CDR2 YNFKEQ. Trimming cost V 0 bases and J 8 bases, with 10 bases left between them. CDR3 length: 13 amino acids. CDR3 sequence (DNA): TGTGCCAGCAGCCAAGATTTGAGCTGGGGCTACACCTTC. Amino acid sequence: CASSQDLSWGYTF.

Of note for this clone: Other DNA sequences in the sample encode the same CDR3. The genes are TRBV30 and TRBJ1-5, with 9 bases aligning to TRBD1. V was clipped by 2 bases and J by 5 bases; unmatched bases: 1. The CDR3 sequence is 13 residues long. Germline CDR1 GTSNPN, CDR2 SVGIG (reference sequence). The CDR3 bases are TGTGCCTGGAGTAGGACAGGGGATCAGCCCCAGCATTTT. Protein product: CAWSRTGDQPQHF.

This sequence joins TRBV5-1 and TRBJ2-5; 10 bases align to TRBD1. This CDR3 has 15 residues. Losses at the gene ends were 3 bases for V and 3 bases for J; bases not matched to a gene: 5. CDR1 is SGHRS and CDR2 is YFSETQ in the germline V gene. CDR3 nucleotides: TGCGCCAGCAGCTGGACAGGGACAGGGGAAGAGACCCAGTACTTC. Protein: CASSWTGTGEETQYF.

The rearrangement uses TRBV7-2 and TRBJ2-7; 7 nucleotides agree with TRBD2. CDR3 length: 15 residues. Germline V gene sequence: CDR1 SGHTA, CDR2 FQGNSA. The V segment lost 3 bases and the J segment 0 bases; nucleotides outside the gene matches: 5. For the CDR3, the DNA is TGTGCCAGCAGCTTCGGCGGGGGAAACTCCTACGAGCAGTACTTC. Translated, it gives CASSFGGGNSYEQYF.

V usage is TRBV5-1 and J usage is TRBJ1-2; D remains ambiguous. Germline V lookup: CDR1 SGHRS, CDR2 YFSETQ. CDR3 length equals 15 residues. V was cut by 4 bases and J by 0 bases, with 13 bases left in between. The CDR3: CASSPGGTPNYGYTF. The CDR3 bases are TGCGCCAGCAGCCCGGGTGGCACCCCTAACTATGGCTACACCTTC.